The clone carrying this T cell receptor beta chain occurred many times. What it binds is not known. This entry is derived from a study of identical twins. Everyone who donated was a healthy Caucasian. General study points: Beta out-of-frame sequences displayed a weaker excess of sharing between twins.

TCRdb re-derived calls from the 5' RACE reads in MiXCR, one entry per CDR3 protein. This table has fewer than 650,000 distinct CDR3 sequences, less than 9% appearing once. V lost 5 bases, J lost 6 bases, and 7 bases stayed unmatched. CDR1 and CDR2 from the germline V gene are SGHVS and FQNEAQ. The CDR3 loop spans 15 amino acids. The same data also contributed to another study, on yellow fever vaccine responses in identical twins. That publication notes: Twins' vaccine T cell response reportedly seemed partly convergent, partly personalized.

The sequenced sample was PBMCs. V gene TRBV7-8 combines with J gene TRBJ1-6, with 7 bases lining up with TRBD1. This clonotype was sampled from a young woman in good health. The CDR3 DNA follows: TGTGCCAGCAGCGCAGAGACAGGGTCTAATTCACCCCTCCACTTT. Amino acids: CASSAETGSNSPLHF.